What follows are 22 T cell receptor beta chains derived from one specimen sequenced in a study of graft-versus-host responses after intestinal transplantation. Tissue from the graft was processed to free its intraepithelial and lamina propria lymphocytes. The assay was immunoSEQ multiplex PCR, and TCRdb's table has in-frame clones only and misses some. The sample contains some 15,000 clones, 67% of which appear only once. This sample comprised ileum tissue, obtained approximately 670 days after intestinal transplantation. These receptors were collected from a human patient who received an intestinal transplant, so some T cells may come from the graft donor.

This rearrangement joins TRBV19 to TRBJ1-1, with a weak D call TRBD1 (5 bases). The CDR3 extends over 13 amino acids. The V gene's germline CDR1 is LNHDA and CDR2 SQIVND (reference sequence). The V gene lost 1 base and the J gene lost 3 bases, with 6 bases spanning the gap. CDR3 coding DNA: TGTGCCAGTAGTATAGGGGGCTACACTGAAGCTTTCTTT. Its protein product is CASSIGGYTEAFF.

In DNA, the CDR3 is TGTGCCAGCAGCTTGGGACAGGGATCCTACGAGCAGTACTTC. Amino acid sequence: CASSLGQGSYEQYF. This chain connects TRBV5-6 to TRBJ2-5, with 7 bases that match TRBD1. The better agreement between TRBJ2-7 and the DNA end casts doubt on the J call. In germline, CDR1 is SGHDT, CDR2 YYEEEE. The CDR3 contains 14 residues.

This clone turned up a few times. The chain carries TRBV5-8 and TRBJ1-1; D remains ambiguous. CDR1 SGHTS and CDR2 YDEGEE come from the germline V gene. The CDR3 extends over 13 amino acids. V shed 0 bases and J shed 4 bases, with 7 bases lying between them. The CDR3 coding sequence is TGTGCCAGCAGCTTGGGTGTACTCACTGAAGCTTTCTTT. Translated, it gives CASSLGVLTEAFF.

This clone was recorded once. This chain connects TRBV11-2 to TRBJ2-7, with 8 bases matching TRBD1. V lost 1 base to trimming and J lost 0 bases; unmatched junction nucleotides: 8. This CDR3 has 17 amino acids. Germline V gives CDR1 SGHAT, CDR2 FQNNGV. CDR3: CASSLGLGQGHSYEQYF. The CDR3 nucleotides read TGTGCCAGCAGCTTAGGTCTTGGACAGGGTCACTCCTACGAGCAGTACTTC.

J is TRBJ2-7 and V is TRBV29-1; TRBD2 matches at 8 bases. V lost 2 bases and J lost 4; bases outside the gene matches: 4. The CDR3 is 13 amino acids. Germline CDR1 and CDR2: SQVTM and ANQGSEA. CDR3 sequence: CSVESASGYEQYF. CDR3 nucleotide sequence: TGCAGCGTTGAATCCGCTAGCGGGTACGAGCAGTACTTC.

This chain joins TRBV5-6 and TRBJ1-3; D is ambiguous. The V end was cut by 1 base, the J end by 8 bases, with 7 bases between. The CDR3 has 12 amino acids. Germline V lookup: CDR1 SGHDT, CDR2 YYEEEE. CDR3 region: CASSLSADTIYF. The DNA of the CDR3 is TGTGCCAGCAGCTTGTCGGCGGACACCATATATTTT.

This clone has just a few counts. The rearrangement joins TRBV2 to TRBJ2-7, with D tentatively TRBD2 (6 bases). V was shortened by 5 bases and J by 3 bases, with 14 bases between the two germline ends. The CDR3 extends over 14 amino acids. Germline V CDR1 and CDR2: SNHLY, FYNNEI. The CDR3 loop is CASSLSGVRYEQYF. The CDR3 nucleotides read TGTGCCAGCAGTTTATCGGGGGTACGCTACGAGCAGTACTTC.

The chain links TRBV29-1 to TRBJ1-2, with 12 bases fitting TRBD1. This CDR3 spans 14 amino acids. The germline V gene encodes CDR1 SQVTM and CDR2 ANQGSEA. J was trimmed by 7 bases and V by 7 bases; bases with no gene match: 10. The CDR3 sequence: CSGAGWGQGAGYTF. CDR3 bases: TGCAGCGGCGCGGGTTGGGGACAGGGGGCTGGCTACACCTTC.

The chain couples TRBV7-7 to TRBJ2-1, with D tentatively TRBD2 (6 bases). Trimming took off 5 bases at V and 0 bases at J, with 11 bases between the two ends. Germline V gene sequence: CDR1 SSHAT, CDR2 FNYEAQ (reference sequence). The CDR3 runs 15 residues. DNA of the CDR3: TGTGCCAGCAGCCCGGACTATTCCTCCTACAATGAGCAGTTCTTC. It codes for CASSPDYSSYNEQFF.

The V gene is TRBV7-9, the J gene TRBJ1-4; no clear D gene. Trimming took off 0 bases at V and 5 bases at J, with 13 bases between the two ends. The length of the CDR3 is 16 residues. Germline V gene data show CDR1 as SEHNR and CDR2 as FQNEAQ (reference sequence). The CDR3 here is CASSLAVASTNEKLFF. CDR3 in DNA: TGTGCCAGCAGCTTAGCGGTGGCCAGTACGAATGAAAAACTGTTTTTT.

The table lists this clone with a few counts. The chain uses TRBV11-2 and TRBJ2-1; tentatively, D is TRBD1 (6 bases). Germline CDR1 SGHAT, CDR2 FQNNGV. The V end lost 2 bases, the J end lost 5 bases, and 16 bases lay between the germline ends. The CDR3 is made up of 16 amino acids. The CDR3 DNA is TGTGCCAGCAGCTTAATTGTACAGGGTGGGGACAATGAGCAGTTCTTC. Amino acid sequence: CASSLIVQGGDNEQFF.

This clone was counted between two and nine times. The chain carries TRBV19 and TRBJ1-4; maybe TRBD1 (5 bases). The CDR3 runs 15 residues. Trimming left V 5 bases short and J 8 bases short, with 18 bases between. Germline lookup yields CDR1 LNHDA and CDR2 SQIVND (reference sequence). The CDR3 region has the DNA TGTGCCAGTAGTCTTACACCTTCCGGGGGGGAAAAACTGTTTTTT. Its protein is CASSLTPSGGEKLFF.

This clone was detected a few times. This chain uses TRBV18 with TRBJ1-2; D might be TRBD1 (5 bases). Germline V lookup: CDR1 KGHSH, CDR2 LQKENI. The V end lost 2 bases, the J end lost 4 bases, and 11 bases lay between the germline ends. The CDR3 has 14 residues. CDR3 in amino acids: CASSPTGQSYGYTF. The CDR3 nucleotides read TGTGCCAGCTCACCAACAGGACAATCCTATGGCTACACCTTC.

This rearrangement joins TRBV9 to TRBJ1-5; D ambiguous. V was trimmed by 0 bases and J by 7 bases, leaving 8 bases between them. CDR3 length: 13 amino acids. Germline loops: CDR1 SGDLS, CDR2 YYNGEE. This chain's CDR3 is CASSVDPGQPQHF. The CDR3, as DNA: TGTGCCAGCAGCGTAGACCCGGGGCAGCCCCAGCATTTT.

V and J are TRBV25-1 and TRBJ2-5; TRBD2 agrees at 14 bases. This CDR3 has 15 residues. V lost 4 bases to trimming and J lost 3 bases; unmatched junction nucleotides: 1. Looked up from germline, CDR1 is MGHDK and CDR2 is SYGVNS. CDR3 coding DNA: TGTGCCAGCAGTGCGGGACTAGCGGGGGAAGAGACCCAGTACTTC. Its translation is CASSAGLAGEETQYF.

The chain combines TRBV4-3 with TRBJ2-5; 9 nucleotides match TRBD2. CDR3 size: 16 residues. The J segment lost 6 bases and the V segment lost 0 bases, leaving 8 bases of the junction unmatched. CDR1 and CDR2 (germline): LGHNA, YSLEER. CDR3 coding DNA: TGCGCCAGCAGCCAAGATCCAGGGACTAGCAGTAAGACCCAGTACTTC. This gives the protein CASSQDPGTSSKTQYF.

The J gene is TRBJ2-7, the V gene TRBV7-9; 7 nucleotides align to TRBD1. The germline V gene has CDR1 SEHNR and CDR2 FQNEAQ (reference sequence). The CDR3 has 14 residues. The ends lost 1 base at V and 3 bases at J; junction bases unmatched: 3. CDR3 residues: CASSLGQGDYEQYF. Written as DNA, the CDR3 is TGTGCCAGCAGCTTAGGACAGGGCGACTACGAGCAGTACTTC.

The V and J genes are TRBV29-1 and TRBJ1-2; 7 bases are a match to TRBD1. V shed 5 bases, J shed 4 bases, and the junction held 10 bases outside the gene matches. Germline-derived CDR1 and CDR2 are SQVTM and ANQGSEA. This CDR3 spans 14 amino acids. CDR3 in amino acids: CSVYSRTGLYGYTF. CDR3 nucleotides: TGCAGCGTTTATTCGCGGACAGGACTCTATGGCTACACCTTC.

This chain joins TRBV15 and TRBJ2-7; 8 nucleotides align to TRBD2. This CDR3 has 14 residues. The germline V gene has CDR1 LNHNV and CDR2 YYDKDF (reference sequence). J was trimmed by 0 bases and V by 5 bases; bases with no gene match: 3. Here the CDR3 DNA reads TGTGCCACCAGCTCGGGGGGGAGCTCCTACGAGCAGTACTTC. Residues: CATSSGGSSYEQYF.

This clone was seen just once. V is TRBV6-5 and J is TRBJ1-3; no reliable D call. Per the germline V gene, CDR1 is MNHEY and CDR2 is SVGAGI. This CDR3 contains 13 residues. V dropped 2 bases and J dropped 4 bases, with 6 bases sitting between them. CDR3 sequence (DNA): TGTGCCAGCAGTTACGGTCAGGGAAACACCATATATTTT. Encoded protein: CASSYGQGNTIYF.

The chain couples TRBV27 to TRBJ2-3; D possibly corresponds to TRBD2 (5 bases). The CDR3 is 15 amino acids. The ends were cut back, 5 bases at V and 3 bases at J, with 15 bases in the middle. CDR1 and CDR2 (germline): MNHEY, SMNVEV (reference sequence). Here the CDR3 reads CASSRPGRGTDTQYF. CDR3 sequence (DNA): TGTGCCAGCAGTCGGCCGGGCCGCGGGACAGATACGCAGTATTTT.

The sample holds one count of this clone. This chain joins TRBV5-5 and TRBJ2-7; 8 nucleotides agree with TRBD1. This CDR3 has 15 residues. The junction had 9 bases not matched to a gene; V was cut back by 0 bases and J by 7 bases. Germline CDR1 reads SGHKS; CDR2 reads YYEKEE (reference sequence). CDR3 sequence (DNA): TGTGCCAGCAGCTTGGCAGGGGGACAGGTCTGGGAGCAGTACTTC. Its protein product is CASSLAGGQVWEQYF. Full variable domain (rest looked up from reference TRBV5-5 and TRBJ2-7): DAGVTQSPTHLIKTRGQQVTLRCSPISGHKSVSWYQQVLGQGPQFIFQYYEKEERGRGNFPDRFSARQFPNYSSELNVNALLLGDSALYLCASSLAGGQVWEQYFGPGTRLTVT.